This entry lists 9 T cell receptor beta chains sequenced from one sample in a study of blood T cell repertoires in COVID-19. Only in-frame clones appear in the TCRdb table, and some are missing; sequencing was by immunoSEQ multiplex PCR. Of some 200,000 clones listed, approximately 89% are singletons. The sequenced material came from peripheral blood. These receptors originate from a man in his forties or fifties with active or convalescent COVID-19.

This chain links TRBV5-1 with TRBJ2-1; 15 bases map to TRBD2. V shed 4 bases, J shed 7 bases, and the junction held 6 bases outside the gene matches. CDR1 is SGHRS, CDR2 YFSETQ, per germline. The CDR3 spans 16 residues. CDR3 coding DNA: TGCGCCAGCAGCCCCCGGACTAGCGGGGGGGCGAATGAGCAGTTCTTC. Its protein product is CASSPRTSGGANEQFF.

There are a few counts of this clone. The rearrangement joins TRBV10-3 to TRBJ2-7; tentatively, D is TRBD1 (6 bases). The V and J ends lost 4 bases and 3 bases respectively, with 10 bases between them. Germline V gene lookup returns CDR1 ENHRY and CDR2 SYGVKD. The CDR3 loop spans 13 amino acids. CDR3: CAISGQQGYEQYF. The CDR3 DNA sequence: TGTGCCATCAGTGGGCAACAGGGCTACGAGCAGTACTTC.

This chain joins TRBV28 and TRBJ1-2; 10 bases are shared with TRBD1. Trimming cost V 4 bases and J 7 bases; bases outside gene matches: 12. The CDR3 spans 16 residues. The germline gives CDR1 MDHEN, CDR2 SYDVKM. CDR3 bases: TGTGCCAGCAGTTCCTGGGACAGGGGCTCCTCGGTTGGCTACACCTTC. Translation: CASSSWDRGSSVGYTF.

The genes are TRBV6-2 or TRBV6-3 and TRBJ2-3; TRBD2 matches at 10 bases. Per germline, CDR1 MNHEY and CDR2 SVGEGT. The CDR3 has 16 residues. The junction had 12 bases not matched to a gene; V was cut back by 6 bases and J by 6 bases. The CDR3 DNA sequence: TGTGCCAGCAGCCCGTACAACAGCGGGGGGGCGGATACGCAGTATTTT. Amino acids: CASSPYNSGGADTQYF.

The J gene is TRBJ1-2, the V gene TRBV4-2; D is perhaps TRBD1 (6 bases). V was shortened by 2 bases and J by 3 bases, with 10 bases between the two germline ends. Germline V gene lookup returns CDR1 LGHNA and CDR2 YNFKEQ. This CDR3 has 14 amino acids. As DNA, the CDR3 is TGTGCCAGCAGCCAAACAGGGTCCGACTATGGCTACACCTTC. Translation gives CASSQTGSDYGYTF.

This chain uses TRBV7-2 with TRBJ1-5, with 8 bases lining up with TRBD1. Looked up from germline, CDR1 is SGHTA and CDR2 is FQGNSA. V dropped 3 bases and J dropped 6; count of bases not matched to a gene: 4. The CDR3 spans 14 residues. The CDR3, as DNA: TGTGCCAGCAGCTTCCGGGACAGGCCTCAGCCCCAGCATTTT. It encodes CASSFRDRPQPQHF. The complete variable domain, with remaining parts taken from reference TRBV7-2 and TRBJ1-5, reads GAGVSQSPSNKVTEKGKDVELRCDPISGHTALYWYRQSLGQGLEFLIYFQGNSAPDKSGLPSDRFSAERTGGSVSTLTIQRTQQEDSAVYLCASSFRDRPQPQHFGDGTRLSIL.

This chain connects TRBV3-1 (or the pseudogene TRBV3-2) to TRBJ2-7, with 9 bases fitting TRBD1. The CDR3 is made up of 13 amino acids. Losses at the gene ends were 4 bases for V and 6 bases for J; bases not matched to a gene: 4. Germline lookup yields CDR1 LGHDT and CDR2 YNNKEL (reference sequence). CDR3 residues: CASSPSTGGEQYF. The CDR3 DNA follows: TGTGCCAGCAGCCCCTCGACAGGGGGCGAGCAGTACTTC.

CDR3 residues: CASSIGTAQETQYF. The DNA for the CDR3 is TGTGCCAGTAGTATTGGGACAGCACAAGAGACCCAGTACTTC. The J gene is TRBJ2-5, the V gene TRBV19, with TRBD1 matching 7 bases. Germline loops: CDR1 LNHDA, CDR2 SQIVND (reference sequence). Trimming removed 3 bases from V and 2 bases from J; junction bases left unmatched: 3. There are 14 residues in the CDR3.

The chain links TRBV29-1 to TRBJ1-5; D not certain. CDR1 SQVTM and CDR2 ANQGSEA come from the germline V gene. The CDR3 totals 12 residues. The V gene lost 6 bases and the J gene lost 4 bases, with 10 bases spanning the gap. CDR3 in DNA: TGCAGCGTGGGAGACCGGAATCAGCCCCAGCATTTT. Translated: CSVGDRNQPQHF.